The 8 T cell receptor beta chains in this list originate from one sample, sequenced in a study of blood T cell repertoires in COVID-19. Measured with immunoSEQ multiplex PCR; TCRdb has only the in-frame clones, and not every one. The data show approximately 110,000 clones, with around three quarters seen just once and 3.5% to 5% held by the top ten. What was sequenced was peripheral blood. Every receptor here comes from a human donor in a cohort sampled during active or convalescent COVID-19.

The V gene is TRBV7-2, the J gene TRBJ2-7; TRBD1 matches 7 bases. The CDR3 has 15 residues. The trim removed 4 bases at V and 4 bases at J, leaving 10 bases unmatched. Germline CDR1 is SGHTA and CDR2 is FQGNSA. CDR3 in DNA: TGTGCCAGCAGCTACATGGGGACAGCCTCTTACGAGCAGTACTTC. It codes for CASSYMGTASYEQYF.

The chain uses TRBV12-3 or TRBV12-4 and TRBJ1-1; D remains ambiguous. V lost 6 bases and J lost 3, with 8 bases in between. The CDR3 is 12 residues long. CDR3 coding DNA: TGTGCCAGCAGGGGCAGTTACACTGAAGCTTTCTTT. This encodes CASRGSYTEAFF.

The chain combines TRBV2 with TRBJ2-7; TRBD1 is a possible D gene (6 bases). The CDR3 is 14 amino acids. Per germline, CDR1 SNHLY and CDR2 FYNNEI. The germline V and J ends were trimmed by 6 bases and 4 bases, with 16 bases remaining between them. The CDR3 loop reads CASRDSPQGYEQYF. The CDR3 DNA reads TGTGCCAGCAGGGATTCCCCTCAGGGGTACGAGCAGTACTTC. Filled out from reference TRBV2 and TRBJ2-7, the complete variable domain reads EPEVTQTPSHQVTQMGQEVILRCVPISNHLYFYWYRQILGQKVEFLVSFYNNEISEKSEIFDDQFSVERPDGSNFTLKIRSTKLEDSAMYFCASRDSPQGYEQYFGPGTRLTVT.

This rearrangement joins TRBV19 to TRBJ2-1; 9 bases are shared with TRBD1. Unmatched junction bases numbered 5, after V lost 3 bases and J lost 5 bases. The CDR3 consists of 15 residues. Germline V gives CDR1 LNHDA, CDR2 SQIVND (reference sequence). CDR3 sequence (DNA): TGTGCCAGTAGTATCTGGGGACAGGGAAACAATGAGCAGTTCTTC. This codes for CASSIWGQGNNEQFF.

The chain carries TRBV9 and TRBJ2-7; a possible D gene is TRBD2 (6 bases). The germline V and J ends were trimmed by 4 bases and 5 bases, with 13 bases remaining between them. CDR3 length: 13 residues. Germline CDR1 and CDR2: SGDLS and YYNGEE. The CDR3 spells CASSLGLWDEQYF. CDR3 DNA: TGTGCCAGCAGCTTGGGACTTTGGGACGAGCAGTACTTC.

CDR3 region: CASSLRFGGDYGYTF. CDR3 nucleotide sequence: TGTGCCAGCAGTCTAAGGTTTGGGGGCGACTATGGCTACACCTTC. V is TRBV7-2 and J is TRBJ1-2; the D gene is possibly TRBD1 (6 bases). This CDR3 contains 15 residues. Trimming pared 6 bases from V and 3 bases from J, leaving 17 bases between. The germline CDR1 and CDR2 sequences are SGHTA and FQGNSA.

For this clone: The same CDR3 arises from other DNA sequences in this sample as well. This chain joins TRBV30 and TRBJ1-1; D is possibly TRBD1 (6 bases). CDR3 length: 13 amino acids. V lost 0 bases, J lost 4 bases, and 9 bases lay in between. Germline values: CDR1 GTSNPN, CDR2 SVGIG (reference sequence). DNA of the CDR3: TGTGCCTGGAGTGTCGTCAGGGGCACTGAAGCTTTCTTT. Translation gives CAWSVVRGTEAFF.

The gene calls are TRBV5-1 and TRBJ2-1, with TRBD2 matching 13 bases. The J segment lost 4 bases and the V segment lost 6 bases, leaving 4 bases of the junction unmatched. The CDR3 consists of 15 residues. Looked up from germline, CDR1 is SGHRS and CDR2 is YFSETQ. Written as DNA, the CDR3 is TGCGCCAGCAAACTAGCGGGGGGGAATTACAATGAGCAGTTCTTC. Amino acid sequence: CASKLAGGNYNEQFF.